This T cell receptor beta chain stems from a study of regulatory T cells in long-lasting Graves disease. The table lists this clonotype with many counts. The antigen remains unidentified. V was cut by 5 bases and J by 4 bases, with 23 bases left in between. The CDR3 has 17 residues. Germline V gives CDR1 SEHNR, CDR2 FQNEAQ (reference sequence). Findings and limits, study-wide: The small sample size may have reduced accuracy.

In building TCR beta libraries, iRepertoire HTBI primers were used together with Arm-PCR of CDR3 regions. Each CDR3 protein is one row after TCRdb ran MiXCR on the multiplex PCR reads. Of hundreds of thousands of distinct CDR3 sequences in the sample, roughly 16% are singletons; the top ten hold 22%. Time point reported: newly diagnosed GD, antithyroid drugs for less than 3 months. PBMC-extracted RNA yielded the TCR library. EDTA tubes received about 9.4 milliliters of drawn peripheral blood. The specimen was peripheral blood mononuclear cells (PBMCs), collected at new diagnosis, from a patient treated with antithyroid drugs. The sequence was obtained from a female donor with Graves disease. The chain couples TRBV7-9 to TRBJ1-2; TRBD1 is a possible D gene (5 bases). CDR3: CASSLSPTNQGGYGYTF. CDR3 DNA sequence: TGTGCCAGCAGCCTTAGCCCAACAAATCAGGGTGGCTATGGCTACACCTTC.